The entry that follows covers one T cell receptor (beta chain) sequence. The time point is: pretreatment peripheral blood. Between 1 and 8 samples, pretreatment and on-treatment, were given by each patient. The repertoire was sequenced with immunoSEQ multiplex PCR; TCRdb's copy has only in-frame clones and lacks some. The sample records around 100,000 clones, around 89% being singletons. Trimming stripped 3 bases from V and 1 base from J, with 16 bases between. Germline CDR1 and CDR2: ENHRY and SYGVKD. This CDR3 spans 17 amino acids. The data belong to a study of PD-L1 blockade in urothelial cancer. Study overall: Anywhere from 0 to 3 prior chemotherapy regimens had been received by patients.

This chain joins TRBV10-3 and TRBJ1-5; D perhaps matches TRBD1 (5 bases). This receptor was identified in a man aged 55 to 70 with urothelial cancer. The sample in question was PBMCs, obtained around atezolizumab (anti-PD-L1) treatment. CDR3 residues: CAISDPSWGDSNQPQHF. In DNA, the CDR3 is TGTGCCATCAGTGACCCTTCGTGGGGGGACAGCAATCAGCCCCAGCATTTT.